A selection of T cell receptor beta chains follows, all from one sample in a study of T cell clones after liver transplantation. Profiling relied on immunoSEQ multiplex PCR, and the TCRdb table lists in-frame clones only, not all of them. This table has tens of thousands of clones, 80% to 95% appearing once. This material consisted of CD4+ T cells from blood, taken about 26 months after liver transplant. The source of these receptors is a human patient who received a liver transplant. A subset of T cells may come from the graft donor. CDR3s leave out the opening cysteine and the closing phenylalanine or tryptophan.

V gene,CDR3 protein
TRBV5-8,ASSLLGGVEKLF
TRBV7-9,ASSLVRDRYPNYGYT
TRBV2,ASAGTVPSPLH
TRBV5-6,ASSLGQGRSRGLF
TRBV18,ASSPQVNTEAF
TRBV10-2,ASKGGGLYEQY
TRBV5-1,ASSLQGSGNTIY
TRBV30,AWSVSKSTDTQY
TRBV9,ASSPTVADTQY
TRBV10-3,AISTGQDEKLF
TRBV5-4,ASSTGQGSYEQY
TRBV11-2,ASSLTGGGDTEAF
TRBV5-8,ASSLEQRNYGYT
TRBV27,ASSPNGYLESRGYT
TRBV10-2,ASSDQLGRGAGANVLT
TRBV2,ASSDDRAPPGTQY
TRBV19,ASTGGQGQHQPQH
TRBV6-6,ASSSSGTANQPQH
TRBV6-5,ASSYFRGLGTRY
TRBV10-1,ASSRAGNNEQF
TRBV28,ASSPSDRVYGYT
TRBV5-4,ASSPEREGHSEQY
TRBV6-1,ASSYEQY
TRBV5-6,ASSSGQSLINYGYT
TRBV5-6,ASSSGTQPYEQY
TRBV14,ASSQRFTDTQY
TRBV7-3,ASSLNIETGGSYSNQPQH
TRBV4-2,ASSQDGNPYYGYT
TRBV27,ASSLKAPQGQGDQETQY
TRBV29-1,SVVQGASGEAF
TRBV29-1,SVLGHRDGTDTQY
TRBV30,AWSAGHLTDTQY
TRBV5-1,ASSSGPAKENEKLF
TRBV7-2,ASSPDSSSGNTIY
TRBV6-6,ASSSGEHEQY
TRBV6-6,ASSYLDPDDQPQH
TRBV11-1,ASSRRLAGSTDTQY
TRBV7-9,ASSPSRDIQY
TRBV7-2,ASSHSHYTYEQY
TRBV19,ASSPLGQGGDEAF